This TCR beta chain was obtained from a study of cytomegalovirus exposure and HLA in healthy donors. About the research overall: Earlier work reported 100 million or so unique TCR beta sequences from about 180 million T cells. The study, taken as a whole, reports: Analysis was carried out at a later point, and it linked a missense DCLRE1C variant to TCR beta V- and J-gene trimming. Some TCR beta chains (about 170 of them) were listed as cytomegalovirus-associated. Across HLA loci, a later analysis found differing TCR association rates, with DRB1 most and HLA-C fewest.

This PCR relied on a set of 60 Vbeta primers and 13 Jbeta primers. Sequenced by immunoSEQ multiplex PCR; TCRdb stores in-frame clones only, minus some. Of under 200,000 clones listed, around 85% were seen once; the top ten hold roughly 10%. In the case of this clone: The antigen is not known.

Germline CDR1 SGHAT, CDR2 FQNNGV. Trimming removed 0 bases from V and 0 bases from J, with 15 bases in between. CDR3 length: 18 residues. This sequence joins TRBV11-2 and TRBJ2-4; unclear D gene. This receptor was taken from a man aged 18 to 35 in good health and CMV-seropositive. The specimen was PBMCs. CDR3 bases: TGTGCCAGCAGCTTAGATCCCCCCGTCCCCGTAGCCAAAAACATTCAGTACTTC. It encodes CASSLDPPVPVAKNIQYF.